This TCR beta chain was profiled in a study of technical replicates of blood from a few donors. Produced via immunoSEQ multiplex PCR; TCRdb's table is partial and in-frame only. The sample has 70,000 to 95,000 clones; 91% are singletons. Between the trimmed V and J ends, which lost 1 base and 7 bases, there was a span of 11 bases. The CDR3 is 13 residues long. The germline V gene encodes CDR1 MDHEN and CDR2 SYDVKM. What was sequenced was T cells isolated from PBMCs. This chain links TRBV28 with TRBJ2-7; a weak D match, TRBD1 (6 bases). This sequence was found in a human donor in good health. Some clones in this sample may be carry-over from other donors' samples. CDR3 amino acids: CASSLFQRGEQYF. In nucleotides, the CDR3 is TGTGCCAGCAGTTTATTTCAGAGGGGGGAGCAGTACTTC.